Listed below are T cell receptor beta chains from one sample, sequenced in a study of blood T cell repertoires in COVID-19. The assay was immunoSEQ multiplex PCR, and TCRdb's table has in-frame clones only and misses some. The sample lists about 230,000 clones, more than 65% occurring once. The sequencing sample was made of peripheral blood. These receptors were taken from a woman over 75 with acute or convalescent COVID-19. Each CDR3 is given with its conserved first and last residue. The D gene is left open where the match is weak. Size is omitted from some rows. Given values are once, few, many or a class for expanded clones.

clone_size,j_call,v_call,d_call,cdr3_aa,cdr3_nt
NA,TRBJ1-4,TRBV6-6,NA,CASSYGATNEKLFF,TGTGCCAGCAGTTATGGGGCTACTAATGAAAAACTGTTTTTT
NA,TRBJ1-3,TRBV10-3,NA,CATLRRDGNTIYF,TGTGCCACCTTAAGGAGGGACGGAAACACCATATATTTT
NA,TRBJ1-5,TRBV12-3/TRBV12-4,NA,CASSGLYNQPQHF,TGTGCCAGCAGCGGACTGTACAATCAGCCCCAGCATTTT
NA,TRBJ1-2,TRBV12-5,TRBD1,CASGGQVYYGYTF,TGTGCTAGTGGAGGACAGGTTTACTATGGCTACACCTTC
NA,TRBJ2-3,TRBV6-4,TRBD2,CASSDRPSGGADTQYF,TGTGCCAGCAGTGACCGGCCTAGCGGGGGGGCAGATACGCAGTATTTT
few,TRBJ2-7,TRBV6-5,NA,CASSYSGWIGEQYF,TGTGCCAGCAGTTACTCTGGGTGGATCGGGGAGCAGTACTTC
NA,TRBJ1-1,TRBV10-1,NA,CASSHTQGSTNTEAFF,TGCGCCAGCAGTCATACACAGGGTTCTACCAACACTGAAGCTTTCTTT
NA,TRBJ2-2,TRBV2,NA,CASRRDRANTGELFF,TGTGCCAGCAGGCGGGATCGCGCGAACACCGGGGAGCTGTTTTTT
NA,TRBJ2-5,TRBV6-5,TRBD1,CASRIPGGAETQYF,TGTGCCAGCCGTATTCCAGGGGGCGCGGAGACCCAGTACTTC
NA,TRBJ2-2,TRBV5-6,NA,CASRDSNTGELFF,TGTGCCAGCAGGGACAGTAACACCGGGGAGCTGTTTTTT
few,TRBJ2-1,TRBV3-1/TRBV3-2,TRBD2,CASSPYRDSGRSLNEQFF,TGTGCCAGCAGCCCTTACAGGGATAGCGGGAGGTCCCTCAATGAGCAGTTCTTC
NA,TRBJ1-6,TRBV4-1,NA,CASSQEGNRVDSPLHF,TGCGCCAGCAGCCAAGAAGGTAACAGGGTTGATTCACCCCTCCACTTT
NA,TRBJ1-2,TRBV3-1/TRBV3-2,NA,CASSRSRAGANYGYTF,TGTGCCAGCAGCCGAAGCAGGGCAGGGGCTAACTATGGCTACACCTTC
NA,TRBJ1-2,TRBV6-5,TRBD1,CASRGRQGSYGYTF,TGTGCCAGCAGGGGCCGACAGGGTAGCTATGGCTACACCTTC
NA,TRBJ2-1,TRBV5-4,TRBD2,CASSKPQAGGAYNEQFF,TGTGCCAGCAGCAAGCCACAAGCGGGAGGTGCCTACAATGAGCAGTTCTTC
NA,TRBJ1-2,TRBV4-1,NA,CASSPNPTGNYGYTF,TGCGCCAGCAGCCCTAATCCGACGGGTAACTATGGCTACACCTTC
few,TRBJ1-2,TRBV27,TRBD1,CASKLAQGAVYGYTF,TGTGCCAGCAAGCTGGCCCAGGGGGCTGTCTATGGCTACACCTTC
few,TRBJ1-4,TRBV6-1,TRBD1,CASSDRTGGPEKLFF,TGTGCCAGCAGTGATCGGACAGGGGGTCCTGAAAAACTGTTTTTT
NA,TRBJ2-6,TRBV6-4,NA,CASSFSGPGVGANVLTF,TGTGCCAGCAGTTTTAGCGGTCCCGGAGTGGGGGCCAACGTCCTGACTTTC
NA,TRBJ1-1,TRBV2,TRBD1,CASSVQGYTEAFF,TGTGCCAGCAGTGTACAGGGGTACACTGAAGCTTTCTTT
NA,TRBJ1-1,TRBV7-9,NA,CASSLAAPQAFF,TGTGCCAGCAGCTTAGCGGCCCCGCAAGCTTTCTTT
NA,TRBJ1-1,TRBV4-1,NA,CASSQGWGGGDTEAFF,TGCGCCAGCAGCCAAGGATGGGGGGGAGGCGACACTGAAGCTTTCTTT
NA,TRBJ1-6,TRBV5-4,TRBD1,CASSQQGNDSPLHF,TGTGCCAGCAGCCAACAGGGGAATGATTCACCCCTCCACTTT
NA,TRBJ2-1,TRBV7-2,NA,CASSSSVGPYNEQFF,TGTGCCAGCAGCTCCAGTGTTGGCCCCTACAATGAGCAGTTCTTC
NA,TRBJ2-6,TRBV7-2,NA,CASSLGSSSGANVLTF,TGTGCCAGCAGCTTAGGGTCCAGCTCTGGGGCCAACGTCCTGACTTTC
NA,TRBJ2-3,TRBV11-1,TRBD2,CASSTGLAGGAYF,TGTGCCAGCAGCACGGGACTAGCGGGGGGGGCGTATTTT
NA,TRBJ1-2,TRBV10-1,NA,CASSDADYGYTF,TGCGCCAGCAGTGATGCAGACTATGGCTACACCTTC
NA,TRBJ2-3,TRBV28,NA,CASKYGLNTDTQYF,TGTGCCAGCAAGTATGGACTAAACACAGATACGCAGTATTTT
NA,TRBJ1-4,TRBV19,TRBD1,CASADRGGSTNEKLFF,TGTGCCAGTGCCGACAGGGGGGGGTCAACTAATGAAAAACTGTTTTTT
NA,TRBJ2-2,TRBV19,TRBD1,CASSVRQGWNTGELFF,TGTGCCAGTAGTGTAAGACAGGGCTGGAACACCGGGGAGCTGTTTTTT
NA,TRBJ2-1,TRBV3-1/TRBV3-2,TRBD2,CASSQGLAAYNEQFF,TGTGCCAGCAGCCAGGGACTAGCGGCTTACAATGAGCAGTTCTTC
NA,TRBJ1-1,TRBV3-1/TRBV3-2,TRBD1,CASSPRTGALNTEAFF,TGTGCCAGCAGCCCCCGGACAGGGGCGTTGAACACTGAAGCTTTCTTT
NA,TRBJ1-1,TRBV6-5,NA,CASTPNEWSSTEAFF,TGTGCCAGCACCCCCAACGAGTGGTCTAGCACTGAAGCTTTCTTT
NA,TRBJ2-5,TRBV5-6,NA,CASSLGILRVETQYF,TGTGCCAGCAGCTTGGGTATCTTGCGGGTAGAGACCCAGTACTTC
NA,TRBJ2-2,TRBV11-2,TRBD1,CASSTPGTGSTGELFF,TGTGCCAGCAGCACCCCCGGGACAGGGTCCACCGGGGAGCTGTTTTTT
NA,TRBJ1-3,TRBV9,NA,CASSVATTPGNTIYF,TGTGCCAGCAGCGTAGCTACTACACCTGGAAACACCATATATTTT
NA,TRBJ1-2,TRBV2,NA,CASRGLPGINNYGYTF,TGTGCCAGCAGAGGACTACCAGGGATTAATAACTATGGCTACACCTTC
NA,TRBJ1-3,TRBV30,TRBD1,CAWSPGQLSGNTIYF,TGTGCCTGGAGTCCGGGACAGCTCTCTGGAAACACCATATATTTT
NA,TRBJ2-1,TRBV12-3/TRBV12-4,TRBD2,CASSLVSGSKFF,TGTGCCAGCAGTTTAGTTAGCGGGAGTAAGTTCTTC
NA,TRBJ2-7,TRBV29-1,NA,CSVRVRSSYEQYF,TGCAGCGTTCGGGTGAGAAGCTCCTACGAGCAGTACTTC
NA,TRBJ2-3,TRBV19,NA,CASSIKPQTDTQYF,TGTGCCAGTAGTATCAAACCTCAGACAGATACGCAGTATTTT